This record concerns one TCR beta chain sequence. Its antigen is unidentified. This sample stems from a study of post-analysis software for immune sequencing data. Prepared libraries of TCR beta cDNA carried unique molecular identifiers. From the PCR reads, TCRdb called clonotypes with MiXCR, one entry per CDR3 protein. The sample holds about 540,000 distinct CDR3 sequences, around 31% seen once. The CDR3 extends over 16 amino acids. The V gene's germline CDR1 is KGHSH and CDR2 LQKENI. Trimming removed 0 bases from V and 1 base from J, with 10 bases in between. Regarding the study as a whole: Roughly five TRBV segments appeared more often in patients than in controls, and TRBV5-6, TRBV5-1 and TRBV20-1 were among these.

The material sequenced was blood. The V call is TRBV18, the J call TRBJ2-4; no clear D gene. This sequence originates from a girl under 18 with multiple sclerosis. The CDR3 reads CASSPPRRDAKNIQYF. In DNA, the CDR3 is TGTGCCAGCTCACCACCACGACGCGATGCCAAAAACATTCAGTACTTC.